A selection of T cell receptor beta chains follows, all from one sample in a study of T-cell memory formation after mild COVID-19. TCRdb used MiXCR to reprocess the 5' RACE reads, holding one entry per CDR3 protein. The sample carries about 410,000 distinct CDR3 sequences, around 22% recorded once. Sequenced material: PBMCs or a T cell subset sorted from them (not recorded which). Receptors were obtained from an adult woman who had mild COVID-19 (a few samples of this study predate the infection). Cell type and time point are not known. Each CDR3 is given with its conserved first and last residue. D genes are given only for firm matches. Size is stated for part of the rows, as once, few or many counts, or as a class when the clone is expanded.

abundance	v_gene	d_gene	j_gene	CDR3aa	CDR3nt
NA	TRBV6-6	NA	TRBJ1-2	CASSYGGQAYGYTF	TGTGCCAGCAGTTACGGGGGGCAAGCCTATGGCTACACCTTC
NA	TRBV12-3/TRBV12-4	NA	TRBJ2-1	CASSLGPGVGQFF	TGTGCCAGCAGTCTTGGACCGGGAGTAGGGCAGTTCTTC
NA	TRBV7-6	TRBD2	TRBJ2-7	CASSLAQGGTSAYEQYF	TGTGCCAGCAGCTTAGCGCAAGGGGGGACTAGCGCCTACGAGCAGTACTTC
NA	TRBV12-3/TRBV12-4	NA	TRBJ2-1	CASSPVSVRGKGSYNEQFF	TGTGCCAGCAGCCCCGTCTCAGTGAGGGGAAAGGGGTCCTACAATGAGCAGTTCTTC
once	TRBV7-2	TRBD1	TRBJ1-2	CASSLSGPEGANYGYTF	TGTGCCAGCAGCTTATCCGGTCCCGAGGGGGCGAACTATGGCTACACCTTC
few	TRBV5-6	NA	TRBJ2-2	CASSPEPNTGELFF	TGTGCCAGCAGCCCCGAGCCCAACACCGGGGAGCTGTTTTTT
NA	TRBV4-2	NA	TRBJ2-5	CASSHWTLQETQYF	TGTGCCAGCAGCCACTGGACTTTACAAGAGACCCAGTACTTC
NA	TRBV5-1	NA	TRBJ2-7	CASSLDGLSYEQYF	TGCGCCAGCAGCTTGGACGGACTCTCCTACGAGCAGTACTTC
few	TRBV6-4	NA	TRBJ2-2	CASSDMATGELFF	TGTGCCAGCAGTGACATGGCGACCGGGGAGCTGTTTTTT
few	TRBV5-1	NA	TRBJ2-7	CASSLAARGDEQYF	TGCGCCAGCAGCTTGGCGGCAAGAGGCGACGAGCAGTACTTC
few	TRBV7-8	TRBD1	TRBJ1-4	CASSPLVRGPGEKLFF	TGTGCCAGCAGCCCACTGGTCAGGGGGCCAGGAGAAAAACTGTTTTTT
NA	TRBV29-1	TRBD1	TRBJ1-2	CSVAPGGFGGYTF	TGCAGCGTTGCACCAGGGGGCTTCGGGGGCTACACCTTC
few	TRBV6-2/TRBV6-3	TRBD2	TRBJ2-1	CATSGGREFF	TGTGCCACCTCGGGCGGGAGAGAGTTCTTC
NA	TRBV21-1	NA	TRBJ2-7	CASSIGDTYEQYF	TGTGCCAGCAGCATAGGGGACACCTACGAGCAGTACTTC
NA	TRBV7-9	NA	TRBJ1-2	CASSAADNYGYTF	TGTGCCAGCAGCGCGGCAGACAACTATGGCTACACCTTC
few	TRBV20-1	TRBD1	TRBJ1-1	CSAKGQGAPTEAFF	TGCAGTGCTAAAGGACAGGGGGCGCCCACTGAAGCTTTCTTT
few	TRBV20-1	NA	TRBJ1-1	CSAPRGHENTEAFF	TGCAGTGCTCCCCGGGGGCATGAGAACACTGAAGCTTTCTTT
NA	TRBV7-6	TRBD2	TRBJ2-7	CASSPGTSGVYEQYF	TGTGCCAGCAGTCCCGGGACTAGCGGCGTCTACGAGCAGTACTTC
NA	TRBV11-2	NA	TRBJ1-2	CASSHGTRANYGYTF	TGTGCCAGCAGCCACGGGACAAGAGCTAACTATGGCTACACCTTC
NA	TRBV5-5	NA	TRBJ2-7	CASSLGPALTYEQYF	TGTGCCAGCAGCTTGGGCCCAGCGCTAACCTACGAGCAGTACTTC
few	TRBV7-9	NA	TRBJ2-3	CASNFRTDTQYF	TGTGCCAGCAACTTCCGGACAGATACGCAGTATTTT
NA	TRBV4-1	TRBD2	TRBJ2-1	CASSQVVAGGPHEQFF	TGCGCCAGCAGCCAAGTAGTAGCGGGGGGGCCCCATGAGCAGTTCTTC
NA	TRBV12-3/TRBV12-4	TRBD1	TRBJ1-5	CASSLGQDNQPQHF	TGTGCCAGCAGCCTGGGACAGGATAATCAGCCCCAGCATTTT
NA	TRBV12-3/TRBV12-4	TRBD1	TRBJ1-3	CASSLALLGGLGNTIYF	TGTGCCAGCAGTTTAGCGCTCCTAGGGGGCCTCGGAAACACCATATATTTT
NA	TRBV29-1	TRBD1	TRBJ2-7	CSVGGQVSYEQYF	TGCAGCGTTGGGGGACAGGTGAGCTACGAGCAGTACTTC
NA	TRBV18	NA	TRBJ1-1	CASSQLDTMNTEAFF	TGTGCCAGCTCGCAATTGGACACAATGAACACTGAAGCTTTCTTT
few	TRBV20-1	TRBD1	TRBJ2-1	CSARDRGSYNEQFF	TGCAGTGCGCGGGACAGGGGCTCCTACAATGAGCAGTTCTTC
NA	TRBV4-2	TRBD1	TRBJ1-2	CASSQETGRANYGYTF	TGTGCCAGCAGCCAAGAGACAGGGAGGGCCAACTATGGCTACACCTTC
NA	TRBV5-5	TRBD1	TRBJ2-7	CASSLGTGSSYEQYF	TGTGCCAGCAGCTTGGGGACAGGAAGCTCCTACGAGCAGTACTTC
NA	TRBV30	NA	TRBJ1-1	CAWSVQGNTEAFF	TGTGCCTGGAGTGTACAAGGGAACACTGAAGCTTTCTTT
NA	TRBV7-9	TRBD1	TRBJ1-1	CASSSPGQRAEAFF	TGTGCCAGCAGCTCGCCGGGACAGAGGGCTGAAGCTTTCTTT
few	TRBV6-6	NA	TRBJ2-7	CASSLPDGSYEQYF	TGTGCCAGCAGTCTCCCCGATGGGTCCTACGAGCAGTACTTC
few	TRBV7-8	NA	TRBJ1-1	CASLGSVDTEAFF	TGTGCCAGCCTCGGGTCCGTAGACACTGAAGCTTTCTTT
many	TRBV4-1	NA	TRBJ2-3	CASSQVPRQRDTQYF	TGCGCCAGCAGCCAAGTCCCCAGACAACGAGATACGCAGTATTTT
NA	TRBV6-2/TRBV6-3	TRBD1	TRBJ2-2	CASSYKLDRGDGELFF	TGTGCCAGCAGTTACAAACTCGACAGGGGTGACGGGGAGCTGTTTTTT
NA	TRBV7-2	NA	TRBJ2-6	CASSPTSSGANVLTF	TGTGCCAGCAGCCCTACTAGCTCTGGGGCCAACGTCCTGACTTTC
few	TRBV6-5	NA	TRBJ2-2	CASTGSVTGELFF	TGTGCCAGCACGGGTTCCGTCACCGGGGAGCTGTTTTTT
NA	TRBV5-6	TRBD1	TRBJ2-5	CASISKHRGETQYF	TGTGCCAGCATCAGTAAGCACAGGGGAGAGACCCAGTACTTC
NA	TRBV20-1	NA	TRBJ2-3	CSARDRKGGRTTDTQYF	TGCAGTGCTAGAGATCGGAAGGGGGGGCGGACCACAGATACGCAGTATTTT
NA	TRBV9	NA	TRBJ2-3	CASSSYQTTDTQYF	TGTGCCAGCAGCTCCTACCAGACCACAGATACGCAGTATTTT
few	TRBV12-3/TRBV12-4	TRBD1	TRBJ2-3	CASSKRQGRTDTQYF	TGTGCCAGCAGCAAAAGACAGGGACGCACAGATACGCAGTATTTT
NA	TRBV24-1	NA	TRBJ2-6	CATSGGASPLSGANVLTF	TGTGCCACCAGTGGCGGGGCCTCCCCCCTCTCTGGGGCCAACGTCCTGACTTTC
many	TRBV5-1	TRBD1	TRBJ2-3	CASRWTGDTDTQYF	TGCGCCAGCAGGTGGACAGGGGACACAGATACGCAGTATTTT
few	TRBV9	NA	TRBJ2-7	CASSVIQGGEQYF	TGTGCCAGCAGCGTAATCCAGGGAGGCGAGCAGTACTTC
NA	TRBV5-1	NA	TRBJ2-7	CASRRTETEQYF	TGCGCCAGCCGTAGGACAGAGACCGAGCAGTACTTC
NA	TRBV24-1	NA	TRBJ1-1	CATSDHPGTEAFF	TGTGCCACCAGTGATCACCCAGGGACTGAAGCTTTCTTT
few	TRBV7-9	TRBD2	TRBJ2-1	CASSLRTSDHNEQFF	TGTGCCAGCAGCTTACGGACTAGCGACCACAATGAGCAGTTCTTC
NA	TRBV20-1	TRBD2	TRBJ2-3	CSAGGLAGVVAADTQYF	TGCAGTGCTGGGGGACTAGCGGGAGTCGTTGCGGCAGATACGCAGTATTTT
NA	TRBV29-1	NA	TRBJ2-7	CSAVEAATVEQYF	TGCAGCGCCGTGGAGGCCGCTACGGTCGAGCAGTACTTC
NA	TRBV12-3/TRBV12-4	NA	TRBJ1-6	CASSHRLGRRSPDSPLHF	TGTGCCAGCAGCCACCGATTAGGGCGCAGGTCCCCGGACTCACCCCTCCACTTT
NA	TRBV7-2	TRBD2	TRBJ2-7	CASSLSGVFSEQYF	TGTGCCAGCAGCTTAAGCGGGGTCTTCTCCGAGCAGTACTTC
NA	TRBV5-6	NA	TRBJ2-5	CASSPVGVSQETQYF	TGTGCCAGCAGTCCCGTTGGGGTCAGCCAAGAGACCCAGTACTTC
many	TRBV7-9	NA	TRBJ2-3	CAGEDNDTQYF	TGTGCCGGGGAGGACAATGATACGCAGTATTTT
NA	TRBV6-5	NA	TRBJ1-5	CASGRPYSNQPQHF	TGTGCCAGCGGTAGGCCTTATAGCAATCAGCCCCAGCATTTT
many	TRBV20-1	NA	TRBJ2-3	CSATRAPTDTQYF	TGCAGTGCTACCCGGGCCCCCACAGATACGCAGTATTTT
NA	TRBV4-3	NA	TRBJ2-7	CASSQGGGFEYEQYF	TGCGCCAGCAGCCAAGGGGGCGGGTTCGAGTACGAGCAGTACTTC
NA	TRBV10-3	NA	TRBJ2-7	CAIRKDGTYEQYF	TGTGCCATCAGGAAGGACGGAACCTACGAGCAGTACTTC
many	TRBV25-1	NA	TRBJ2-7	CASSEYGGSYEQYF	TGTGCCAGCAGTGAATATGGGGGCTCCTACGAGCAGTACTTC
NA	TRBV2	NA	TRBJ1-2	CASSGTADYGYTF	TGTGCCAGCAGTGGGACAGCGGACTATGGCTACACCTTC